A single T cell receptor beta chain is shown here with its context. Its antigen remains unidentified. Trimming removed 1 base from V and 4 bases from J; junction bases left unmatched: 5. Germline loops: CDR1 KGHSH, CDR2 LQKENI. The CDR3 runs 16 residues. These data originate in a study of identical twins. Points from the study as a whole: Invariant populations such as MAIT and iNKT cells could partly muddle zero-insertion analyses. Twin pairs' shared out-of-frame alpha sequences were enriched in low generation probability. Model-predicted out-of-frame TCR alpha sharing fell below observed values in monozygotic twins.

After template switching added a universal primer site, the resulting cDNA carried unique molecular identifiers. Each CDR3 protein is one row after TCRdb ran MiXCR on the 5' RACE reads. The table includes 410,000 or so distinct CDR3 sequences, 18% detected once. Material: naive T cells sorted from blood. The V call is TRBV18, the J call TRBJ1-1, with TRBD1 identical over 11 bases. The TCR comes from a middle-aged man in good health. In DNA, the CDR3 is TGTGCCAGCTCACCACGATGGGACAGGGGGGGCACTGAAGCTTTCTTT. This codes for CASSPRWDRGGTEAFF.